Each of the 5 T cell receptor beta chains below was sequenced from the same sample in a study of cytomegalovirus exposure and HLA in healthy donors. PCR used 60 Vbeta primers and 13 Jbeta primers. TCRdb's table, derived via immunoSEQ multiplex PCR, lists solely in-frame clones and lacks some. Of around 120,000 clones listed, about 78% were seen once; the top ten hold roughly 3%. Sequenced: PBMCs. The receptors were gathered from a human donor in good health.

This chain connects TRBV27 to TRBJ2-7; the match to TRBD2 covers 11 bases. This CDR3 has 15 residues. In germline, CDR1 is MNHEY, CDR2 SMNVEV (reference sequence). Losses at the gene ends were 1 base for V and 4 bases for J; bases not matched to a gene: 3. CDR3 nucleotide sequence: TGTGCCAGCAGTTTATACCCTAGCGGGGGGTACGAGCAGTACTTC. Amino acid sequence: CASSLYPSGGYEQYF.

Only a few counts were recorded for this clone. The chain joins TRBV20-1 to TRBJ2-1; 7 bases map to TRBD1. The trim removed 6 bases at V and 10 bases at J, leaving 3 bases unmatched. CDR1 and CDR2 (germline): DFQATT, SNEGSKA (reference sequence). This CDR3 is built from 10 residues. CDR3 DNA sequence: TGCAGTGCAACGACAGGGGAGCAGTTCTTC. This gives the protein CSATTGEQFF.

The V gene is TRBV28, the J gene TRBJ1-2, with 7 nucleotides matching TRBD1. The germline gives CDR1 MDHEN, CDR2 SYDVKM. Unmatched junction bases numbered 1, after V lost 1 base and J lost 5 bases. This CDR3 has 13 amino acids. The CDR3 reads CASSLSRGYGYTF. The CDR3 bases are TGTGCCAGCAGTTTATCCAGGGGGTATGGCTACACCTTC.

The CDR3 DNA sequence: TGTGCCAGCAGCTTAGATGGGACTAGCGGGATCAAGGTTGCAGAGACCCAGTACTTC. Protein sequence: CASSLDGTSGIKVAETQYF. The rearrangement links TRBV7-9 to TRBJ2-5; the match to TRBD2 covers 13 bases. Trimming took 1 base from V and 4 from J; bases not matched to a gene: 12. The germline CDR1 and CDR2 sequences are SEHNR and FQNEAQ (reference sequence). This CDR3 is 19 amino acids long.

This chain links TRBV28 with TRBJ1-2; a possible D gene is TRBD1 (5 bases). Germline CDR1 reads MDHEN; CDR2 reads SYDVKM. Trimming pared 7 bases from V and 4 bases from J, leaving 16 bases between. This CDR3 spans 14 amino acids. This CDR3 is CASIDSDWGYGYTF. For the CDR3, the DNA is TGTGCCAGCATCGACAGCGACTGGGGCTATGGCTACACCTTC.